This T cell receptor (beta chain) was profiled in a study of beta chain features in type 1 diabetes. Isolated RNA was reverse transcribed in full, so expressed TCRB transcripts were sequenced. TCRdb keeps only in-frame clones here, not all; method: immunoSEQ multiplex PCR. Of 150,000 to 200,000 clones listed, 9% to 10% are singletons. The CDR3 extends over 12 amino acids. The V end was cut by 5 bases, the J end by 3 bases, with 8 bases between. CDR1 MNHEY and CDR2 SVGAGI come from the germline V gene. To note about this clone: Its antigen is undetermined.

The study's findings and limits: In comparison with healthy donors, patients had naive, central memory and Treg TCRB repertoires that appeared more similar. PCR might show a preference for shorter templates, equally across patients and controls. There was no resolution here of whether HLA type influences TCRB rearrangement. Moderate but significant shortening of TCRB CDR3s was recorded in all four CD4+ subsets from Type 1 diabetes patients.

This clonotype was sampled from a woman aged 18 to 35 in good health. The V gene is TRBV6-5, the J gene TRBJ2-7, with a possible D match to TRBD2 (5 bases). The sequenced sample consisted of central memory CD4+ T cells from blood. In DNA, the CDR3 is TGTGCCAGCAGTCGCGACTACTACGAGCAGTACTTC. Encoded protein: CASSRDYYEQYF.